A single sample is the source of the 5 T cell receptor beta chains below, sequenced in a study of cytomegalovirus exposure and HLA in healthy donors. The assay was immunoSEQ multiplex PCR, and TCRdb's table has in-frame clones only and misses some. The repertoire has some 250,000 clones, nearly 90% of them found once; the top ten carry under 0.4%. Sequences were obtained from PBMCs. These receptors came from a woman aged 18-30 years in good health and CMV-seronegative.

This clone was counted between two and nine times. The chain couples TRBV7-6 to TRBJ2-7; D may be TRBD2 (6 bases). The V and J ends lost 1 base and 5 bases respectively, with 6 bases between them. This CDR3 has 12 residues. Germline CDR1 is SGHVS and CDR2 is FNYEAQ. CDR3: CASSLGGDEQYF. CDR3 DNA: TGTGCCAGCAGCTTAGGGGGGGACGAGCAGTACTTC.

CDR3 protein: CASSLVGGDQETQYF. Here the CDR3 DNA reads TGTGCCAGCAGCTTAGTGGGGGGGGATCAAGAGACCCAGTACTTC. This rearrangement joins TRBV11-2 to TRBJ2-5, with 7 bases identical to TRBD2. J lost 2 bases, V lost 1 base, and 4 bases had no gene match. The CDR3 contains 15 residues. The germline V gene has CDR1 SGHAT and CDR2 FQNNGV.

This chain links TRBV7-9 with TRBJ1-1, with D tentatively TRBD1 (6 bases). V was clipped by 1 base and J by 1 base, with 10 bases between them. The CDR3 runs 15 residues. Germline V gene lookup returns CDR1 SEHNR and CDR2 FQNEAQ (reference sequence). CDR3 sequence (DNA): TGTGCCAGCAGCTTAGAGATGGGGGCGAACACTGAAGCTTTCTTT. It translates to CASSLEMGANTEAFF.

The V call is TRBV2, the J call TRBJ1-5; the match to TRBD1 covers 8 bases. Germline-derived CDR1 and CDR2 are SNHLY and FYNNEI. The CDR3 runs 21 residues. J gave up 0 bases and V 5 bases, and 21 bases lay outside the gene matches. CDR3: CASSTRTGKNAFRDSNQPQHF. CDR3 nucleotide sequence: TGTGCCAGCAGTACCCGGACAGGGAAAAATGCCTTTAGGGATAGCAATCAGCCCCAGCATTTT.

The chain is built from TRBV7-2 and TRBJ2-2, with TRBD2 matching over 10 bases. The trim removed 4 bases at V and 7 bases at J, leaving 6 bases unmatched. The CDR3 has 15 amino acids. Germline V gene lookup returns CDR1 SGHTA and CDR2 FQGNSA. CDR3 coding DNA: TGTGCCAGCAGCTCGACTAGCGGGTTTGGCGGGGAGCTGTTTTTT. As protein: CASSSTSGFGGELFF.